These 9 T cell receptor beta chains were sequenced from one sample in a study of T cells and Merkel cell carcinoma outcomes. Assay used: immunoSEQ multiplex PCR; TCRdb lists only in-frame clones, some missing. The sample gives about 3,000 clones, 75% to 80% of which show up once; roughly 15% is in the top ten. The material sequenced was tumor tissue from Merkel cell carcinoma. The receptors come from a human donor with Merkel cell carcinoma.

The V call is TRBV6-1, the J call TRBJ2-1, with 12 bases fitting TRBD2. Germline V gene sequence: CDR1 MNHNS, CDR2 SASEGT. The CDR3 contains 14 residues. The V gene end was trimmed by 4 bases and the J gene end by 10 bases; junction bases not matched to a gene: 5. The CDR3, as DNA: TGTGCCAGCAGTGTGACTAGCGGGGGACTGGAGCAGTTCTTC. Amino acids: CASSVTSGGLEQFF.

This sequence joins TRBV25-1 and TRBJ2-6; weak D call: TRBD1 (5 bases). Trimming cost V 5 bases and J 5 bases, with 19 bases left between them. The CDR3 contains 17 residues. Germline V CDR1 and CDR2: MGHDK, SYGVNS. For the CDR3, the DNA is TGTGCCAGCAGTTCCGCTAGTGGACAAAGTCGGGCCAACGTCCTGACTTTC. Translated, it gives CASSSASGQSRANVLTF.

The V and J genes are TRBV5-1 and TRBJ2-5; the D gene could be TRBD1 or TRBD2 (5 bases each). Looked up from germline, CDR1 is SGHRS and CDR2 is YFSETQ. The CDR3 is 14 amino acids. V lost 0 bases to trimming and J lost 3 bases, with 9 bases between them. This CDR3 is CASSLVGTEETQYF. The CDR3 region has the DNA TGCGCCAGCAGCTTGGTAGGGACCGAAGAGACCCAGTACTTC. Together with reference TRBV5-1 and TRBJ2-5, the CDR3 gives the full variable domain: KAGVTQTPRYLIKTRGQQVTLSCSPISGHRSVSWYQQTPGQGLQFLFEYFSETQRNKGNFPGRFSGRQFSNSRSEMNVSTLELGDSALYLCASSLVGTEETQYFGPGTRLLVL.

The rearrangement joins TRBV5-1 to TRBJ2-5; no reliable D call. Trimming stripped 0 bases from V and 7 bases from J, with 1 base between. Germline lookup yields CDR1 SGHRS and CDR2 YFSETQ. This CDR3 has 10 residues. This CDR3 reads CASSLGTQYF. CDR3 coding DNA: TGCGCCAGCAGCTTGGGGACCCAGTACTTC.

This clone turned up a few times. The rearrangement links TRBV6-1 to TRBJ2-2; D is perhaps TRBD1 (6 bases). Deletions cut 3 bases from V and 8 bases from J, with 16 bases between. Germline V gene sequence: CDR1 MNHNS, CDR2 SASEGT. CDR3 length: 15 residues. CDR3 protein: CASSDFSGGAGELFF. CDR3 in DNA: TGTGCCAGCAGTGACTTTTCTGGGGGCGCGGGGGAGCTGTTTTTT.

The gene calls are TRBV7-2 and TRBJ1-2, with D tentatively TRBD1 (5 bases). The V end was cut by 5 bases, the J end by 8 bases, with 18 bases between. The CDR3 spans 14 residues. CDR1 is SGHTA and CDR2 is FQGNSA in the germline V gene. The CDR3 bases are TGTGCCAGCAGCGATGGGGCGGGGGTACGAGGCTACACCTTC. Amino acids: CASSDGAGVRGYTF.

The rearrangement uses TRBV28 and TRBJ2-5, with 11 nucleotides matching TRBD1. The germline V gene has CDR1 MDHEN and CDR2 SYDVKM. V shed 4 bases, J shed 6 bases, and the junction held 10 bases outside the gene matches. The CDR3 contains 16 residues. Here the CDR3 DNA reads TGTGCCAGCAGTTGGATCCCGGGACAGGGGGGGAAGACCCAGTACTTC. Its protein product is CASSWIPGQGGKTQYF.

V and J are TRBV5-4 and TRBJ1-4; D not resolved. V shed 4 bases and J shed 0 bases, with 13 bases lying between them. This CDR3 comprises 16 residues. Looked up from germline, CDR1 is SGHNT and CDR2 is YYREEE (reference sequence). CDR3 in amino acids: CASSREAGATNEKLFF. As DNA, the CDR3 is TGTGCCAGCAGCCGGGAGGCAGGAGCAACTAATGAAAAACTGTTTTTT.

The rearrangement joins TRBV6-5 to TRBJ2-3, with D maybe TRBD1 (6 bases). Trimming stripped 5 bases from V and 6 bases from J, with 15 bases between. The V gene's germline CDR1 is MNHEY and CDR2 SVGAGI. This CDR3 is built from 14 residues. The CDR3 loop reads CASSTTTGTDTQYF. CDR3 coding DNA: TGTGCCAGCAGTACAACCACAGGGACCGATACGCAGTATTTT.